This T cell receptor (beta chain) was identified in a study of beta chain features in type 1 diabetes. Details on this clone: No antigen is known for it.

Sequencing targeted expressed TCRB transcripts, as all isolated RNA had been reverse transcribed. Assay: immunoSEQ multiplex PCR; the TCRdb copy retains only in-frame clones and omits some. Of around 710,000 clones in the sample, 12% are singletons; the top ten hold 0.095% to 0.15%. CD4+ naive, central memory, regulatory and stem cell-like memory subsets were isolated by sorting on CD45RO/CCR7/CD25/CD127/CD95/CD27. Between the trimmed V and J ends, which lost 5 bases and 1 base, there was a span of 10 bases. CDR1 SGHVS and CDR2 FQNEAQ come from the germline V gene. The CDR3 totals 14 residues. Findings and caveats of the study: Because the template was cDNA, high-expressing cells might be over-represented. There was a moderate but significant shortening of TCRB CDR3s in all four CD4+ subsets of Type 1 diabetes patients.

The source is a man aged 25 to 40 with type 1 diabetes. The chain joins TRBV7-8 to TRBJ2-3, with D tentatively TRBD1 (6 bases). Sequenced input: naive CD4+ T cells from blood. CDR3 DNA sequence: TGTGCCAGCAGCAAATGGACAGGCACAGATACGCAGTATTTT. It codes for CASSKWTGTDTQYF.